Shown below are 12 T cell receptor beta chains from a single sample sequenced in a study of blood T cell repertoires in COVID-19. The repertoire was sequenced with immunoSEQ multiplex PCR; TCRdb's copy has only in-frame clones and lacks some. The table lists roughly 330,000 clones, about 90% of them singletons. Specimen: peripheral blood. Receptor source: a man aged 18-30 years who had recovered from COVID-19.

The gene calls are TRBV9 and TRBJ2-1; maybe TRBD1 (6 bases). This CDR3 spans 15 amino acids. Trimming shortened V by 1 base and J by 1 base, and 9 bases separated the two germline ends. Germline V gene data show CDR1 as SGDLS and CDR2 as YYNGEE. The CDR3 protein is CASSVTGQSYNEQFF. The CDR3 DNA sequence: TGTGCCAGCAGCGTAACAGGGCAATCCTACAATGAGCAGTTCTTC.

This clone was counted once. V usage is TRBV4-3 and J usage is TRBJ1-6; D unclear. The CDR3 spans 16 residues. V lost 1 base, J lost 1 base, and 8 bases lay in between. Germline V gene lookup returns CDR1 LGHNA and CDR2 YSLEER. CDR3 protein: CASSQVAGSYNSPLHF. CDR3 in DNA: TGCGCCAGCAGCCAAGTGGCAGGATCCTATAATTCACCCCTCCACTTT.

This clone was counted only a few times. This chain connects TRBV9 to TRBJ1-2; D is uncertain. Trimming took off 0 bases at V and 4 bases at J, with 13 bases between the two ends. Looked up from germline, CDR1 is SGDLS and CDR2 is YYNGEE. This CDR3 is 15 amino acids long. CDR3 sequence reads: CASSVGTRERYGYTF. For the CDR3, the DNA is TGTGCCAGCAGCGTAGGAACGAGGGAACGCTATGGCTACACCTTC.

This clone was seen a handful of times. The chain combines TRBV6-1 with TRBJ2-1; 13 nucleotides match TRBD2. With 4 bases clipped from V and 0 bases from J, the junction kept 0 bases outside the gene matches. The germline V gene encodes CDR1 MNHNS and CDR2 SASEGT. The CDR3 runs to 16 residues. This chain's CDR3 is CASSGLAGGSYNEQFF. For the CDR3, the DNA is TGTGCCAGCAGTGGACTAGCGGGAGGCTCCTACAATGAGCAGTTCTTC.

This clone was recorded only once. CDR3 sequence reads: CAWSGKSGANVLTF. CDR3 bases: TGTGCCTGGAGTGGTAAATCTGGGGCCAACGTCCTGACTTTC. The chain is built from TRBV30 and TRBJ2-6; D uncertain. This CDR3 is 14 amino acids long. CDR1 and CDR2 from the germline V gene are GTSNPN and SVGIG (reference sequence). The germline V and J ends were trimmed by 1 base and 1 base, with 5 bases remaining between them.

Notes on this clone: Different DNA sequences within this sample yield the same CDR3. The chain joins TRBV18 to TRBJ1-2, with D maybe TRBD1 (5 bases). This CDR3 is 13 amino acids long. The V end lost 3 bases, the J end lost 2 bases, and 7 bases lay between the germline ends. Germline V gene data show CDR1 as KGHSH and CDR2 as LQKENI. The CDR3 DNA reads TGTGCCAGCTCACCCGACAGAAACTATGGCTACACCTTC. Translating gives CASSPDRNYGYTF.

This chain joins TRBV3-1 (or the pseudogene TRBV3-2) and TRBJ2-5; the match to TRBD2 covers 7 bases. Per germline, CDR1 LGHDT and CDR2 YNNKEL (reference sequence). The CDR3 covers 15 residues. The ends lost 0 bases at V and 0 bases at J; junction bases unmatched: 1. The CDR3 region has the DNA TGTGCCAGCAGCCAAGATCTAGCGGACCAAGAGACCCAGTACTTC. It codes for CASSQDLADQETQYF.

V and J are TRBV7-2 and TRBJ2-7; 10 bases line up with TRBD1. Germline lookup yields CDR1 SGHTA and CDR2 FQGNSA. The V and J ends lost 5 bases and 5 bases, in that order; junction bases with no gene match: 9. CDR3 length equals 15 residues. Here the CDR3 reads CASSPRDRGGNEQYF. CDR3 DNA sequence: TGTGCCAGCAGCCCTCGGGACAGGGGCGGCAACGAGCAGTACTTC.

The CDR3 loop reads CASSYSPGTVYGYTF. In DNA form, the CDR3 reads TGTGCCAGCAGTTACTCCCCCGGGACAGTCTATGGCTACACCTTC. J is TRBJ1-2 and V is TRBV6-5, with TRBD1 matching over 7 bases. Germline CDR1 MNHEY, CDR2 SVGAGI. The V and J ends lost 0 bases and 4 bases, in that order; junction bases with no gene match: 5. The CDR3 sequence is 15 residues long.

The rearrangement uses TRBV4-1 and TRBJ1-1; 7 bases agree with TRBD1. The CDR3 totals 15 residues. The ends lost 4 bases at V and 1 base at J; junction bases unmatched: 6. Germline CDR1 and CDR2: MGHRA and YSYEKL. The CDR3 DNA reads as TGCGCCAGCAGCCTACCCTCAGGGGGGAACACTGAAGCTTTCTTT. This gives the protein CASSLPSGGNTEAFF.

The chain is built from TRBV27 and TRBJ2-1, with TRBD2 matching over 13 bases. The germline V gene encodes CDR1 MNHEY and CDR2 SMNVEV (reference sequence). The CDR3 length is 18 residues. V shed 5 bases, J shed 1 base, and the junction held 8 bases outside the gene matches. This chain's CDR3 is CASSLGLAGVGSYNEQFF. The CDR3 region has the DNA TGTGCCAGCAGTCTCGGACTAGCGGGAGTGGGGTCCTACAATGAGCAGTTCTTC.

The chain links TRBV27 to TRBJ1-2; weak D call: TRBD1 (6 bases). Germline V gene data show CDR1 as MNHEY and CDR2 as SMNVEV (reference sequence). This CDR3 is 13 amino acids long. V was shortened by 3 bases and J by 6 bases, with 11 bases between the two germline ends. CDR3 DNA: TGTGCCAGCAGTTTCACACAGGGAGATGGCTACACCTTC. Encoded protein: CASSFTQGDGYTF.